A single sample gave rise to the 12 T cell receptor beta chains below, sequenced in a study of CD8 T cells in Susac syndrome. RNA totalling roughly 0.45 to 1 ug underwent reverse transcription with random hexamers. Using its own MiXCR run on the immunoSEQ multiplex PCR reads, TCRdb lists one record per CDR3 protein. The table shows around 170,000 distinct CDR3 sequences, with just over 90% occurring only once. The sequencing sample was made of CD4+ T cells from PBMCs. These receptors were taken from a human donor in good health.

CDR3 region: CASSMSGFYEQYF. DNA of the CDR3: TGTGCCAGTAGTATGTCCGGATTCTACGAGCAGTACTTC. V gene TRBV19 combines with J gene TRBJ2-7; D uncertain. The CDR3 runs to 13 residues. V lost 3 bases and J lost 3, with 9 bases in between. The germline CDR1 and CDR2 sequences are LNHDA and SQIVND (reference sequence).

To note about this clonotype: Germline and junction disagree at one end, which may indicate a read error. The chain links TRBV2 to TRBJ1-5; 8 bases agree with TRBD1. This CDR3 has 14 amino acids. The germline gives CDR1 SNHLY, CDR2 FYNNEI. Written as DNA, the CDR3 is TGTGCCAACAGTGAGGGACAGGGCAATCAGCCCCAGCATTTT. It yields the protein CANSEGQGNQPQHF. Filled out from reference TRBV2 and TRBJ1-5, the complete variable domain reads EPEVTQTPSHQVTQMGQEVILRCVPISNHLYFYWYRQILGQKVEFLVSFYNNEISEKSEIFDDQFSVERPDGSNFTLKIRSTKLEDSAMYFCANSEGQGNQPQHFGDGTRLSIL.

J is TRBJ2-7 and V is TRBV11-3; tentatively, D is TRBD1 or TRBD2 (6 bases each). V dropped 5 bases and J dropped 5 bases, with 10 bases sitting between them. This CDR3 is built from 12 residues. Germline V gene lookup returns CDR1 SGHNT and CDR2 YENEEA. CDR3 loop: CASSPGADEQYF. The CDR3 bases are TGTGCCAGCAGCCCGGGGGCCGACGAGCAGTACTTC.

V gene TRBV25-1 combines with J gene TRBJ2-3; 7 bases are shared with TRBD2. Germline loops: CDR1 MGHDK, CDR2 SYGVNS. The CDR3 length is 15 residues. V was pared by 4 bases and J by 3 bases, with 7 bases of the junction left unmatched. CDR3 nucleotide sequence: TGTGCCAGCAGTGGGGGAGGGTATTGGACAGATACGCAGTATTTT. Protein sequence: CASSGGGYWTDTQYF.

This clonotype was detected only once. This rearrangement joins TRBV3-1 to TRBJ1-5; D is unclear. This CDR3 comprises 14 residues. Germline assignment: CDR1 LGHDT and CDR2 YNNKEL (reference sequence). The germline V and J ends were trimmed by 4 bases and 3 bases, with 10 bases remaining between them. The CDR3 spells CASSPSAYNQPQHF. The CDR3 bases are TGTGCCAGCAGCCCCTCCGCATACAATCAGCCCCAGCATTTT.

This rearrangement joins TRBV12-3 or TRBV12-4 to TRBJ2-2, with D possibly being TRBD2 (6 bases). CDR3 size: 14 residues. Trimming stripped 4 bases from V and 8 bases from J, with 14 bases between. This chain's CDR3 is CASSSLAARGELFF. Here the CDR3 DNA reads TGTGCCAGCAGTTCACTAGCCGCGAGGGGGGAGCTGTTTTTT.

This sequence joins TRBV12-3 or TRBV12-4 and TRBJ2-5, with a weak D call TRBD2 (6 bases). The CDR3 has 13 amino acids. The V end lost 8 bases, the J end lost 4 bases, and 14 bases lay between the germline ends. CDR3 nucleotide sequence: TGTGCCAGCCTTGGAGTGGAGGGAGAGACCCAGTACTTC. Amino acid sequence: CASLGVEGETQYF.

As for this clonotype: One end of the junction is discordant with germline, which a read error may explain. V usage is TRBV30 and J usage is TRBJ1-5; no firm D call. CDR3 length: 13 amino acids. The V gene's germline CDR1 is GTSNPN and CDR2 SVGIG (reference sequence). The CDR3 reads CAWSPGGLQPQQF. Here the CDR3 DNA reads TGTGCCTGGAGTCCAGGTGGGCTTCAGCCCCAGCAGTTT.

The genes are TRBV6-1 and TRBJ2-1; TRBD2 matches 9 bases. Per germline, CDR1 MNHNS and CDR2 SASEGT. The CDR3 extends over 16 amino acids. The V gene end was trimmed by 5 bases and the J gene end by 3 bases; junction bases not matched to a gene: 8. In nucleotides, the CDR3 is TGTGCCAGCAGTCTAGTAGCGGGAGTCAACTACAATGAGCAGTTCTTC. Its translation is CASSLVAGVNYNEQFF.

The chain couples TRBV9 to TRBJ2-1; 7 bases are shared with TRBD2. This CDR3 is built from 14 residues. With V trimmed by 4 bases and J by 3 bases, 4 bases remained unmatched. The germline CDR1 and CDR2 sequences are SGDLS and YYNGEE. The CDR3 spells CASSLGDYYNEQFF. The CDR3 DNA follows: TGTGCCAGCAGCCTCGGGGACTACTACAATGAGCAGTTCTTC.

The chain recombines TRBV20-1 with TRBJ2-1, with 14 bases that match TRBD2. Germline CDR1 reads DFQATT; CDR2 reads SNEGSKA (reference sequence). With V trimmed by 4 bases and J by 6 bases, 2 bases remained unmatched. The CDR3 is 14 amino acids. DNA for the CDR3: TGCAGTGCTAAGGGACTAGCGGGGGTCAATGAGCAGTTCTTC. Amino acid sequence: CSAKGLAGVNEQFF.

J is TRBJ2-2 and V is TRBV9; TRBD2 agrees at 7 bases. V shed 0 bases, J shed 5 bases, and the junction held 4 bases outside the gene matches. The CDR3 covers 15 residues. Germline CDR1 SGDLS, CDR2 YYNGEE. The CDR3 bases are TGTGCCAGCAGCGTAGCCGCTAGCGGAACCGGGGAGCTGTTTTTT. Translation: CASSVAASGTGELFF.